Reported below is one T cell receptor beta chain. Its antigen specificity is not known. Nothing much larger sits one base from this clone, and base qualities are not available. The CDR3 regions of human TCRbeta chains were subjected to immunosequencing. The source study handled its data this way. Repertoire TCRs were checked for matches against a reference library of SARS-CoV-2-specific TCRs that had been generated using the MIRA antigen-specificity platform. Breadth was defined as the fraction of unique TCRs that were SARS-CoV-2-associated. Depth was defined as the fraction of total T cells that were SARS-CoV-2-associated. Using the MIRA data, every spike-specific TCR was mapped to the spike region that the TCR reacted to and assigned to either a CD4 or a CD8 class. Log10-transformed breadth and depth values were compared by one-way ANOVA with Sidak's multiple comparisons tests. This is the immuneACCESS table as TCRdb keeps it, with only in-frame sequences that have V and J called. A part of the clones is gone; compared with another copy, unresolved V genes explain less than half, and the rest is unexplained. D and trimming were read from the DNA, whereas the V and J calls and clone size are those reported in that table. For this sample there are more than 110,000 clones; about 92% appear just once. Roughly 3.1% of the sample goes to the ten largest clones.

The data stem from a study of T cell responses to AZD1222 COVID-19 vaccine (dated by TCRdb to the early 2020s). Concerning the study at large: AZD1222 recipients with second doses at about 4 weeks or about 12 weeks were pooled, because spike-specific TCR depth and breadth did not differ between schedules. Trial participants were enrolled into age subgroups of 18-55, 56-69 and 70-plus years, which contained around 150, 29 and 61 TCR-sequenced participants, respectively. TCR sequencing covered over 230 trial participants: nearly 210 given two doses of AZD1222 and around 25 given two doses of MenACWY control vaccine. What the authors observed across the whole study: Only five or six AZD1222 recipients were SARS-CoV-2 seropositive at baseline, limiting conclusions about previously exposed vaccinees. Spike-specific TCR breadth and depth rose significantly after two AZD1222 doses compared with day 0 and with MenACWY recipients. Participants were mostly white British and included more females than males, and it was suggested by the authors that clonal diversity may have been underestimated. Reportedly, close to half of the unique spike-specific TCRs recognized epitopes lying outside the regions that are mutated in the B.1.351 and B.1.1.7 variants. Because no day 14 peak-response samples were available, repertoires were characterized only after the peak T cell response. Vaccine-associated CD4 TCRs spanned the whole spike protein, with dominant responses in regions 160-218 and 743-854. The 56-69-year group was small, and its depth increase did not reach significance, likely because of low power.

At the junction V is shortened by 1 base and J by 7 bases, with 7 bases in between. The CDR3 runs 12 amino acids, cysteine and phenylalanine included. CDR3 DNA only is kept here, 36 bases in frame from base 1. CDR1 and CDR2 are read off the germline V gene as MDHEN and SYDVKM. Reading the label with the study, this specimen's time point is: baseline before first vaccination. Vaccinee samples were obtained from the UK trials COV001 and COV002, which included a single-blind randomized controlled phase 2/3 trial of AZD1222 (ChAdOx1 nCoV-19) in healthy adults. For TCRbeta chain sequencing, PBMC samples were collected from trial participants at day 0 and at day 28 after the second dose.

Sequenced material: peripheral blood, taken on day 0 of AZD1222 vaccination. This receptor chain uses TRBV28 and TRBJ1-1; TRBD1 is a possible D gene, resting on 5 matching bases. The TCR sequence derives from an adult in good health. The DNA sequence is TGTGCCAGCAGTTTATCGCAGGGTGAAGCTTTCTTT. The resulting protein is CASSLSQGEAFF.